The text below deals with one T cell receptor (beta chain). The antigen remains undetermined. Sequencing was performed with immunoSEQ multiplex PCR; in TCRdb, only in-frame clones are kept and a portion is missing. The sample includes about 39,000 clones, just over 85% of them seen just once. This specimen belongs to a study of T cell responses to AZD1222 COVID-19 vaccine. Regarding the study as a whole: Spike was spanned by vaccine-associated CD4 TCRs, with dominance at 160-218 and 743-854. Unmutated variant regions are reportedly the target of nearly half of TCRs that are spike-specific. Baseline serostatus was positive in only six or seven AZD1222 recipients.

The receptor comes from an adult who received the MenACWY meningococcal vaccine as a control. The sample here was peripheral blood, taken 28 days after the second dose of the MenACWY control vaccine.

The CDR3 here is CASSSTGAAETQYF. The CDR3 nucleotides are TGTGCCAGTAGTAGTACGGGGGCGGCAGAGACCCAGTACTTC. The V gene is TRBV19, the J gene TRBJ2-5; D is tentatively TRBD1 or TRBD2 (6 bases each). The CDR3 length is 14 residues. Looked up from germline, CDR1 is LNHDA and CDR2 is SQIVND (reference sequence). V lost 4 bases and J 4 bases, leaving 13 bases between the germline ends. Using reference TRBV19 and TRBJ2-5 for the parts outside the CDR3, the full variable domain is DGGITQSPKYLFRKEGQNVTLSCEQNLNHDAMYWYRQDPGQGLRLIYYSQIVNDFQKGDIAEGYSVSREKKESFPLTVTSAQKNPTAFYLCASSSTGAAETQYFGPGTRLLVL.